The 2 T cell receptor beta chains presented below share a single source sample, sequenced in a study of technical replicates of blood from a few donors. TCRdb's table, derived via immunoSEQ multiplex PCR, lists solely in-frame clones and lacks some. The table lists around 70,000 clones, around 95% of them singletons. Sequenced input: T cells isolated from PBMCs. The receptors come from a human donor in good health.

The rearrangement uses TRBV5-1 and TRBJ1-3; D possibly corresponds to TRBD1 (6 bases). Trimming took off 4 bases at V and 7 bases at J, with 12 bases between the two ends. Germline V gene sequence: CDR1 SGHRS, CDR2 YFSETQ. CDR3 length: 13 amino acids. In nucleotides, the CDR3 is TGCGCCAGCAGCCCGGAGGACAGTAACACCATATATTTT. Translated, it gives CASSPEDSNTIYF.

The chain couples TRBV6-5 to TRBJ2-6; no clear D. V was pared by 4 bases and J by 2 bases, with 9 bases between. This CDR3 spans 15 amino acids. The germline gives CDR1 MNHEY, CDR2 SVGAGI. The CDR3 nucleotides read TGTGCCAGCAGTTTCAGTGGTACTGGGGCCAACGTCCTGACTTTC. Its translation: CASSFSGTGANVLTF.